These T cell receptor beta chains were read from a single sample in a study of T cells in localized non-small cell lung cancer. The protocol was immunoSEQ multiplex PCR, while the TCRdb copy is restricted to in-frame clones and leaves out a portion. The sample lists 3,500 to 5,500 clones, around 25% occurring once. Source: lung tumor tissue, taken before any cancer treatment. The receptors shown here come from a male donor aged 60 or older with stage I lung adenocarcinoma. Both conserved end residues are part of each CDR3. Fields, in order: J gene, V gene, clone size, D gene, CDR3 DNA, CDR3 protein. D genes are given only for firm matches. Some rows mark clone size as missing; the rest say once, few, many or name a class of expanded clone.

J: TRBJ1-5; V: TRBV6-8; size: .; D: TRBD1; DNA: TGTGCCAGCAGCCCCGGGACAGACAATCAGCCCCAGCATTTT; CDR3: CASSPGTDNQPQHF
J: TRBJ2-2; V: TRBV6-8; size: .; D: .; DNA: TGTGCCAGCAGGGACTACACCACCGGGGAGCTGTTTTTT; CDR3: CASRDYTTGELFF
J: TRBJ2-4; V: TRBV6-8; size: few; D: TRBD1; DNA: TGTGCCAGCAGTCCCCCAATCGGACAGGCACTAGCCAAAAACATTCAGTACTTC; CDR3: CASSPPIGQALAKNIQYF
J: TRBJ1-2; V: TRBV4-1; size: .; D: .; DNA: TGCGCCAGCAGCTCTGGCAGCGCAGGGGGCTACACCTTC; CDR3: CASSSGSAGGYTF
J: TRBJ1-4; V: TRBV11-3; size: few; D: TRBD1; DNA: TGTGCCAGCAGCTTGGGAGGGGGCCATGAAAAACTGTTTTTT; CDR3: CASSLGGGHEKLFF
J: TRBJ1-4; V: TRBV6-8; size: few; D: .; DNA: TGTGCCAGCACCTCTAACCGACAGCGAAATGAAAAACTGTTTTTT; CDR3: CASTSNRQRNEKLFF
J: TRBJ1-5; V: TRBV12-1; size: .; D: .; DNA: TGTGCCAGCAGCTTTCAGTCGGATAGCAATCAGCCCCAGCATTTT; CDR3: CASSFQSDSNQPQHF
J: TRBJ1-6; V: TRBV30; size: .; D: .; DNA: TGTGCCTGGAGTGCAGGGCAAACGGATTCACCCCTCCACTTT; CDR3: CAWSAGQTDSPLHF
J: TRBJ1-2; V: TRBV1; size: medium-sized; D: .; DNA: TGCGCCAGCAGCCAAGATCTGGCCCTGGGGTATGGCTACACCTTC; CDR3: CASSQDLALGYGYTF
J: TRBJ2-2; V: TRBV19; size: once; D: .; DNA: TGTGCCAGTAACCCCAGGACTTCCGCGAACACCGGGGAGCTGTTTTTT; CDR3: CASNPRTSANTGELFF
J: TRBJ2-6; V: TRBV4-1; size: medium-sized; D: .; DNA: TGCGCCAGCAGCCTTGGATCGAGCTCTGGGGCCAACGTCCTGACTTTC; CDR3: CASSLGSSSGANVLTF
J: TRBJ1-6; V: TRBV11-3; size: .; D: .; DNA: TGTGCCAGCAGCCAGCGGCCCACGGGGGATTCACCCCTCCACTTT; CDR3: CASSQRPTGDSPLHF
J: TRBJ1-1; V: TRBV5-1; size: .; D: .; DNA: TGCGCCAGCAGCTGGTTAGCCGGGGACACTGAAGCTTTCTTT; CDR3: CASSWLAGDTEAFF
J: TRBJ2-2; V: TRBV6-8; size: medium-sized; D: TRBD2; DNA: TGTGCCAGCAGCCCAGTGGGGGACTACGGGGAGCTGTTTTTT; CDR3: CASSPVGDYGELFF
J: TRBJ1-1; V: TRBV11-3; size: few; D: TRBD1; DNA: TGTGCCAGCAGCTTGGAGACAGGGAGAACTGAAGCTTTCTTT; CDR3: CASSLETGRTEAFF
J: TRBJ2-7; V: TRBV28; size: .; D: TRBD1; DNA: TGTGCCAGCAGTTCCCGAGTTGGACAGGGGGCGTTGTACGAGCAGTACTTC; CDR3: CASSSRVGQGALYEQYF
J: TRBJ1-5; V: TRBV9; size: .; D: TRBD1; DNA: TGTGCCAGCAGCCTGTTGGACAGGGGGGGTCCCCAGCATTTT; CDR3: CASSLLDRGGPQHF
J: TRBJ2-3; V: TRBV9; size: medium-sized; D: .; DNA: TGTGCCAGCAGCGTAGCTTTAAGAGGGGGGCGCACAGATACGCAGTATTTT; CDR3: CASSVALRGGRTDTQYF
J: TRBJ2-7; V: TRBV9; size: few; D: .; DNA: TGTGCCAGCAGTGAAGAAATTAGTTGGATGGACGAGCAGTACTTC; CDR3: CASSEEISWMDEQYF
J: TRBJ2-7; V: TRBV6-8; size: medium-sized; D: TRBD2; DNA: TGTGCCAGCAGTTACCGCGGGGGGTACGTCGAGCAGTACTTC; CDR3: CASSYRGGYVEQYF
J: TRBJ1-3; V: TRBV6-8; size: few; D: .; DNA: TGTGCCAGCAGTTACTCTGGGGATTCTGGAAACACCATATATTTT; CDR3: CASSYSGDSGNTIYF
J: TRBJ2-6; V: TRBV29-1; size: .; D: .; DNA: TGCAGCGTTATAAAGTCTGGGGCCAACGTCCTGACTTTC; CDR3: CSVIKSGANVLTF
J: TRBJ2-7; V: TRBV28; size: few; D: TRBD1; DNA: TGTGCCAGCAGTTCCCCACCCGGACAGGAAAGGTTCGAGCAGTACTTC; CDR3: CASSSPPGQERFEQYF
J: TRBJ1-1; V: TRBV11-3; size: .; D: .; DNA: TGTGCCAGCAGCCCTAGTCTTCAGGGAAGCACTGAAGCTTTCTTT; CDR3: CASSPSLQGSTEAFF
J: TRBJ2-1; V: TRBV11-3; size: .; D: .; DNA: TGTGCCAGCGGGTTCCCTTCTAGCGCCCTCTACAATGAGCAGTTCTTC; CDR3: CASGFPSSALYNEQFF
J: TRBJ1-6; V: TRBV11-1; size: .; D: .; DNA: TGTGCCAGCAGCCCCGGGACTGAATATAATTCACCCCTCCACTTT; CDR3: CASSPGTEYNSPLHF
J: TRBJ2-7; V: TRBV11-3; size: medium-sized; D: .; DNA: TGTGCCAGCAGCTCCGGGGCGACCAACTCCTACGAGCAGTACTTC; CDR3: CASSSGATNSYEQYF
J: TRBJ2-5; V: TRBV9; size: medium-sized; D: .; DNA: TGTGCCAGCAGCGTAGGGCAGGGGCTCCACCAAGAGACCCAGTACTTC; CDR3: CASSVGQGLHQETQYF
J: TRBJ2-5; V: TRBV11-3; size: .; D: .; DNA: TGTGCCAGCAGCTTGGACCCCGGGACACGCGAGACCCAGTACTTC; CDR3: CASSLDPGTRETQYF